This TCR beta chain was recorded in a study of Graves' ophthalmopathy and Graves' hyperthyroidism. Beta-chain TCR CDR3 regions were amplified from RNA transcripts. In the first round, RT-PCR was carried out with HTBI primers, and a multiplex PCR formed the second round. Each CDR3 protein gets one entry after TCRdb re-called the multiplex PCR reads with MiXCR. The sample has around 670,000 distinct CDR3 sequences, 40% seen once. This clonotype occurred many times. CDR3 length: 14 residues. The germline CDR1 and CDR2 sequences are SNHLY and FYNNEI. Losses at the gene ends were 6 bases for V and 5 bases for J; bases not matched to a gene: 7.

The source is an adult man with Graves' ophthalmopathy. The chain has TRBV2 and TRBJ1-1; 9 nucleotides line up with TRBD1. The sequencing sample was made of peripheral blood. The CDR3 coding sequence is TGTGCCAGCAGATACAGGGGGCCGGATACTGAAGCTTTCTTT. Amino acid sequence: CASRYRGPDTEAFF.